The 5 T cell receptor beta chains below all came from one sample that was sequenced in a study of CD8+CD57+ T cells in acquired aplastic anemia. Genomic DNA templated the TCR beta VDJ and CDR3 profiling. TCRdb passed the reads through MiXCR, listing each CDR3 protein once. The profile shows 200,000 to 250,000 distinct CDR3 sequences, around 45% of them singletons. Patients selected for sequencing had displayed CD8+CD57+ cell expansion by flow cytometry. The sample was sorted CD4+, CD8+, or CD8+CD57+ T cells (not recorded which) from PBMCs. These TCRs come from a human donor with aplastic anemia.

Ten or more counts support this clonotype. In DNA form, the CDR3 reads TGTGCCATCAGTGAGGTAGGGGGGGGCGCGACAGATACGCAGTATTTT. The encoded protein is CAISEVGGGATDTQYF. The gene calls are TRBV10-3 and TRBJ2-3, with a weak D call TRBD2 (7 bases). Deletions cut 2 bases from V and 3 bases from J, with 15 bases between. The germline V gene encodes CDR1 ENHRY and CDR2 SYGVKD. This CDR3 is 16 amino acids long.

This clonotype has at least ten counts. The J gene is TRBJ2-5, the V gene TRBV29-1; no clear D. Trimming left V 3 bases short and J 4 bases short, with 15 bases between. This CDR3 is built from 14 residues. From germline, CDR1 is SQVTM and CDR2 ANQGSEA. CDR3 bases: TGCAGCGTTGATTTTGTGAGGTTTAGAGAGACCCAGTACTTC. It yields the protein CSVDFVRFRETQYF.

This clonotype was counted at least ten times. The chain uses TRBV7-9 and TRBJ2-1, with 12 bases aligning to TRBD1. Losses at the gene ends were 1 base for V and 10 bases for J; bases not matched to a gene: 5. Germline V gene sequence: CDR1 SEHNR, CDR2 FQNEAQ (reference sequence). The CDR3 contains 15 residues. CDR3 coding DNA: TGTGCCAGCAGCTTAGTCGGGACAGGGGGCCAAGAGCAGTTCTTC. The encoded protein is CASSLVGTGGQEQFF. Full variable domain (rest looked up from reference TRBV7-9 and TRBJ2-1): DTGVSQNPRHKITKRGQNVTFRCDPISEHNRLYWYRQTLGQGPEFLTYFQNEAQLEKSRLLSDRFSAERPKGSFSTLEIQRTEQGDSAMYLCASSLVGTGGQEQFFGPGTRLTVL.

In this sample, this clonotype turned up many times. The chain carries TRBV9 and TRBJ2-7; unclear D gene. The germline gives CDR1 SGDLS, CDR2 YYNGEE. Trimming took off 3 bases at V and 2 bases at J, with 6 bases between the two ends. This CDR3 has 12 amino acids. DNA of the CDR3: TGTGCCAGCAGCGATGCAACCTACGAGCAGTACTTC. Protein sequence: CASSDATYEQYF.

This clonotype was picked up many times. V is TRBV19 and J is TRBJ2-7; 8 bases are shared with TRBD1. The junction had 7 bases not matched to a gene; V was cut back by 3 bases and J by 3 bases. Germline-derived CDR1 and CDR2 are LNHDA and SQIVND (reference sequence). The CDR3 consists of 15 residues. The CDR3 is CASSMFLDRDYEQYF. The CDR3 DNA sequence: TGTGCCAGTAGTATGTTTCTGGACAGGGACTACGAGCAGTACTTC.